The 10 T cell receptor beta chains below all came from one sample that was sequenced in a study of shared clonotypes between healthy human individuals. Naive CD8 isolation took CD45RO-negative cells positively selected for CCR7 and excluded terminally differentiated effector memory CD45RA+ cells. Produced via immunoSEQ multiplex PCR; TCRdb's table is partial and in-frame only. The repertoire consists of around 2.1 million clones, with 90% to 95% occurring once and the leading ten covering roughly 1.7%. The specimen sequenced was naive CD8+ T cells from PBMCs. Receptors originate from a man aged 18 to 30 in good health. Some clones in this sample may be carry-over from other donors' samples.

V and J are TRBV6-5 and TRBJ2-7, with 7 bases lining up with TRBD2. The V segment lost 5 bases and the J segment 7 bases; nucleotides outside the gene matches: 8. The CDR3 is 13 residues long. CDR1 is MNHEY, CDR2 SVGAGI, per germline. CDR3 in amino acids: CASSETSLGEQYF. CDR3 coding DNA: TGTGCCAGCAGTGAGACTAGCCTGGGAGAGCAGTACTTC.

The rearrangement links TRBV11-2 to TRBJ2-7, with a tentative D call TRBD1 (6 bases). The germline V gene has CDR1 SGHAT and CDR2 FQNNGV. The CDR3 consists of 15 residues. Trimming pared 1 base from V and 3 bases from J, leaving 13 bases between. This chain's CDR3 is CASSLGGGPIYEQYF. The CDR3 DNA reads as TGTGCCAGCAGCTTAGGAGGGGGACCCATCTACGAGCAGTACTTC.

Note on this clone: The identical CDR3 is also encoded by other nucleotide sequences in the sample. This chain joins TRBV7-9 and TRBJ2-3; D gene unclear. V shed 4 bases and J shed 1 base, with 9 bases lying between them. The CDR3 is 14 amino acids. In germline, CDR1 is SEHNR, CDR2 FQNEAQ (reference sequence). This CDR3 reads CASSSGLGTDTQYF. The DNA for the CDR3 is TGTGCCAGCAGCTCCGGGTTGGGCACAGATACGCAGTATTTT.

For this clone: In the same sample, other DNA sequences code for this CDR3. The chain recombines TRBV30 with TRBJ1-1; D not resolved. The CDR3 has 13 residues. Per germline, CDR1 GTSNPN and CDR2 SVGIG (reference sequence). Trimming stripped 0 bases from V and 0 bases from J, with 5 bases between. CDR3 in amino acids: CAWSVSVNTEAFF. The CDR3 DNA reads TGTGCCTGGAGTGTCTCTGTGAACACTGAAGCTTTCTTT.

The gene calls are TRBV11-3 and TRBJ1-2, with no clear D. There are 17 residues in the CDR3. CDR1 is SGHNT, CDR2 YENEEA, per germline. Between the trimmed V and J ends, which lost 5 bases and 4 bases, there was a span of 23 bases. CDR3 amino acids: CASSGPRVHKSVYGYTF. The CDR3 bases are TGTGCCAGCAGCGGGCCCCGGGTCCACAAAAGTGTCTATGGCTACACCTTC. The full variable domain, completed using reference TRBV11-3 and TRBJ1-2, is EAGVVQSPRYKIIEKKQPVAFWCNPISGHNTLYWYLQNLGQGPELLIRYENEEAVDDSQLPKDRFSAERLKGVDSTLKIQPAELGDSAVYLCASSGPRVHKSVYGYTFGSGTRLTVV.

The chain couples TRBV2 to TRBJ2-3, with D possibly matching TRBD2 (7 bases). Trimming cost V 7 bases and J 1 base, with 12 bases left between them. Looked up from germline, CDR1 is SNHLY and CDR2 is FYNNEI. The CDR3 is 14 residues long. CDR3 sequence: CASMGGRGTDTQYF. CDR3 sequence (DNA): TGTGCCAGCATGGGGGGGCGGGGCACAGATACGCAGTATTTT.

The chain's CDR3 is CASGAGGGNEQFF. CDR3 in DNA: TGTGCTAGTGGTGCGGGAGGAGGCAATGAGCAGTTCTTC. The rearrangement uses TRBV12-5 and TRBJ2-1; 8 bases agree with TRBD2. CDR1 and CDR2 (germline): LGHNT, FRNRAP. V lost 5 bases to trimming and J lost 6 bases; unmatched junction nucleotides: 3. The CDR3 length is 13 residues. Variable domain in full (rest from reference TRBV12-5 and TRBJ2-1): DARVTQTPRHKVTEMGQEVTMRCQPILGHNTVFWYRQTMMQGLELLAYFRNRAPLDDSGMPKDRFSAEMPDATLATLKIQPSEPRDSAVYFCASGAGGGNEQFFGPGTRLTVL.

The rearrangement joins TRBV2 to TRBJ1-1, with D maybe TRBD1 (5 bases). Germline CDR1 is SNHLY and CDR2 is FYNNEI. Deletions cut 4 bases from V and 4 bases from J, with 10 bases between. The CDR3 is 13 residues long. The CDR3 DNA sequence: TGTGCCAGCAGTGTCGGGGCAGGCACTGAAGCTTTCTTT. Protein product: CASSVGAGTEAFF.

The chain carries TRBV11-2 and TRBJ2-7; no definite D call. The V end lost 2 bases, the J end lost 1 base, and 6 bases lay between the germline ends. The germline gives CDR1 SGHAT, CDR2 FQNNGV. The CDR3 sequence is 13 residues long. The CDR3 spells CASSLSTSYEQYF. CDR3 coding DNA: TGTGCCAGCAGCTTAAGCACTTCCTACGAGCAGTACTTC.

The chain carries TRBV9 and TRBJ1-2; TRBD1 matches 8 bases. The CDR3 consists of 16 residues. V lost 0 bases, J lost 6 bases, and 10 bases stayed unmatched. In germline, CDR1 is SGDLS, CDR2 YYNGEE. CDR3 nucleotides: TGTGCCAGCAGCGTAGTTTTGGGCAGGGGGCACGATGGCTACACCTTC. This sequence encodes CASSVVLGRGHDGYTF.